This T cell receptor (beta chain) was sequenced in a study of shared clonotypes between healthy human individuals. Study observations and caveats: Non-shared clonotypes displayed generation probabilities falling below those of clonotypes present in all four donors. Naive subsets usually exceeded memory subsets in estimated richness.

Points on this clone: What it binds is unknown. The same CDR3 is also encoded by other DNA sequences in this sample.

The table came from immunoSEQ multiplex PCR; TCRdb's copy has only in-frame clones and leaves some out. The sample contains around 2.5 million clones, roughly 93% of which appear only once. This CDR3 comprises 14 residues. The germline V gene encodes CDR1 SGHTA and CDR2 FQGNSA. Trimming removed 1 base at V and 0 bases at J, with 4 bases between. The sequencing sample was made of naive CD4+ T cells from PBMCs. The subset denotes: CD45RA+ positively selected. V and J are TRBV7-2 and TRBJ2-1; D gene ambiguous. This receptor was taken from a man aged 18-30 years in good health. Some clones in this sample may be carry-over from other donors' samples. The CDR3 nucleotides read TGTGCCAGCAGCTTAGGCCTCTCCTACAATGAGCAGTTCTTC. It translates to CASSLGLSYNEQFF.